Listed here are 10 T cell receptor beta chains from one sample, sequenced in a study of cytomegalovirus exposure and HLA in healthy donors. Sequenced by immunoSEQ multiplex PCR; TCRdb stores in-frame clones only, minus some. The table has some 110,000 clones, about 94% seen once. Input material: PBMCs. The receptors were sampled from a woman aged 18-30 years in good health and CMV-seronegative.

The rearrangement links TRBV30 to TRBJ2-3; TRBD1 matches 10 bases. Germline CDR1 and CDR2: GTSNPN and SVGIG (reference sequence). There are 14 residues in the CDR3. V was pared by 5 bases and J by 4 bases, with 6 bases of the junction left unmatched. In nucleotides, the CDR3 is TGTGCCTGGGATCCGGGACAGGGGCCAGATACGCAGTATTTT. Amino acid sequence: CAWDPGQGPDTQYF.

The CDR3 DNA follows: TGTGCCAGCAGCTCGCCGGGACAGGGGGGGAATGAGCAGTTCTTC. It yields the protein CASSSPGQGGNEQFF. The rearrangement uses TRBV7-9 and TRBJ2-1, with 11 positions matching TRBD1. J was trimmed by 7 bases and V by 4 bases; bases with no gene match: 6. The length of the CDR3 is 15 residues. The germline gives CDR1 SEHNR, CDR2 FQNEAQ (reference sequence).

This chain joins TRBV4-1 and TRBJ1-1; the D gene is possibly TRBD1 (5 bases). With 0 bases removed from V and 4 bases from J, the gap between germline ends came to 21 bases. The CDR3 covers 18 residues. Per the germline V gene, CDR1 is MGHRA and CDR2 is YSYEKL. DNA of the CDR3: TGCGCCAGCAGCCAAGATACGTATGGGGCTCCATCCATCACTGAAGCTTTCTTT. Protein product: CASSQDTYGAPSITEAFF.

In this sample, this clone turned up once. The V call is TRBV6-5, the J call TRBJ1-2, with 8 bases lining up with TRBD1. The V segment lost 6 bases and the J segment 5 bases; nucleotides outside the gene matches: 8. The germline CDR1 and CDR2 sequences are MNHEY and SVGAGI. The CDR3 sequence is 14 residues long. CDR3 in amino acids: CASRKYQGAYGYTF. The CDR3 bases are TGTGCCAGCAGAAAATACCAGGGGGCGTATGGCTACACCTTC.

CDR3 in DNA: TGTGCCAGCACAGACCTACCCAACGGGACAGGGGAGGACATTCAGTACTTC. It is translated as CASTDLPNGTGEDIQYF. The rearrangement links TRBV11-3 to TRBJ2-4, with 10 bases that match TRBD1. V lost 7 bases to trimming and J lost 8 bases; unmatched junction nucleotides: 17. This CDR3 contains 17 residues. Germline V CDR1 and CDR2: SGHNT, YENEEA.

V and J are TRBV28 and TRBJ2-7; D uncertain. Germline V gives CDR1 MDHEN, CDR2 SYDVKM. The CDR3 length is 11 residues. CDR3 nucleotide sequence: TGTGGAACCTTTAGCTCCTACGAGCAGTACTTC. It is translated as CGTFSSYEQYF.

This clone came up once. This chain joins TRBV5-6 and TRBJ2-7; 7 nucleotides match TRBD2. J was trimmed by 3 bases and V by 1 base; bases with no gene match: 7. The CDR3 contains 15 residues. Germline V gene lookup returns CDR1 SGHDT and CDR2 YYEEEE. CDR3: CASSLWGSGYYEQYF. The CDR3 DNA follows: TGTGCCAGCAGCTTGTGGGGTAGCGGGTACTACGAGCAGTACTTC.

V is TRBV5-1 and J is TRBJ1-2; D perhaps matches TRBD1 (5 bases). V gave up 4 bases and J gave up 4 bases, with 17 bases separating them. Germline-derived CDR1 and CDR2 are SGHRS and YFSETQ. This CDR3 has 15 amino acids. The CDR3 loop is CASSIGQGSGYGYTF. CDR3 bases: TGCGCCAGCAGCATCGGTCAGGGATCTGGCTATGGCTACACCTTC.

This rearrangement joins TRBV12-1 to TRBJ1-2. TRBV12-1 is given as a pseudogene. The CDR3 sequence is 12 residues long. CDR3 region: CASSPGLREDTF. The CDR3 DNA reads as TGTGCCAGCAGCCCGGGCCTGAGGGAAGACACCTTC.

The rearrangement joins TRBV30 to TRBJ2-7; D gene uncertain. V was cut by 4 bases and J by 3 bases, with 13 bases left in between. Per germline, CDR1 GTSNPN and CDR2 SVGIG (reference sequence). CDR3 length: 13 amino acids. The CDR3 DNA is TGTGCCTGGAAAACCACCCTAGGCTACGAGCAGTACTTC. The encoded protein is CAWKTTLGYEQYF.